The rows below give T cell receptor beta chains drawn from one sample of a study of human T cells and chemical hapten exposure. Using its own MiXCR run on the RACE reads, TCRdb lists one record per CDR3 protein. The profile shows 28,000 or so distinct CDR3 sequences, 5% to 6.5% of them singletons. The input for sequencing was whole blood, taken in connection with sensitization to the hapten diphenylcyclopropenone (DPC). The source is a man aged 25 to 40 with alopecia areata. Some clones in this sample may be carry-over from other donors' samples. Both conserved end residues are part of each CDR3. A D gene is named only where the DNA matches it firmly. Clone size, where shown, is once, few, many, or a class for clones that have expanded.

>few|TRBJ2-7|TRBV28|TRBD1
TGTGCCAGCAGCTCTTTCGGACAGGACCACTACGCGGAGCAGTACTTC
CASSSFGQDHYAEQYF
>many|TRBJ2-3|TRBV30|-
TGTGCCTGGAGTCCCGGACAGTCATCACAGGATACGCAGTATTTT
CAWSPGQSSQDTQYF
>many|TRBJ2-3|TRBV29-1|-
TGCAGCGCGACGTCCTGGGTTGCAGATACGCAGTATTTT
CSATSWVADTQYF
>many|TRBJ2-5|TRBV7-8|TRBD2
TGTGCCAGCAGCTTAGGTCCGGGACTAGCGGGAGTGGAGACCCAGTACTTC
CASSLGPGLAGVETQYF
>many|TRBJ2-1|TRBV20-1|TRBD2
TGCAGTGCTAGTTACCGAACCGGGACTAGGGGGGACAATGAGCAGTTCTTC
CSASYRTGTRGDNEQFF
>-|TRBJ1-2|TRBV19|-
TGTGCCAGTAGTACCATGGCGGACTATGGCTACACCTTC
CASSTMADYGYTF
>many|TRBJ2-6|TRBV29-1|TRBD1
TGCAGCGTCATCGGGACAGCCCTTAGCTCTGGGGCCAACGTCCTGACTTTC
CSVIGTALSSGANVLTF
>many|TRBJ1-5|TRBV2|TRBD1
TGTGCCAGCAGCCTGGGACAGGGGGTTCAGCCCCAGCATTTT
CASSLGQGVQPQHF
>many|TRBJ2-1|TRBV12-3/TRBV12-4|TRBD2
TGTGCCAGCACCCCTAGCGGGGGGGCCGACAATGAGCAGTTCTTC
CASTPSGGADNEQFF
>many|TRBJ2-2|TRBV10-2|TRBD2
TGCGCCAGCAGTCGAAGAATAGCGGGAGGAGAGAACACCGGGGAGCTGTTTTTT
CASSRRIAGGENTGELFF
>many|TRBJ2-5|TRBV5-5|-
TGTGCCAGCAGCTTGGGGACAATGGAAGAGACCCAGTACTTC
CASSLGTMEETQYF
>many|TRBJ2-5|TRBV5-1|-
TGCGCCAGCAGTTCGTATTCGAGACAGGCACAAGAGACCCAGTACTTC
CASSSYSRQAQETQYF
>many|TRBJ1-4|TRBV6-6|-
TGTGCCAGCAGTTACTCCGGATTTAATGAAAAACTGTTTTTT
CASSYSGFNEKLFF
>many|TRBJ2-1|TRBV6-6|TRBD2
TGTGCCAGCAGTTACGTTGGGACTAGCGGGGAGGGGTTCTTC
CASSYVGTSGEGFF
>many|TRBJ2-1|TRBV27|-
TGTGCCAGCAGTAGGGAGGCGGGTTCCTACAATGAGCAGTTCTTC
CASSREAGSYNEQFF
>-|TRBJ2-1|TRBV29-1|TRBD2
TGCAGCGTTGCGGCGACTAGCGGCAACAATGAGCAGTTCTTC
CSVAATSGNNEQFF
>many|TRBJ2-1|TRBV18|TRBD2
TGTGCCAGCTCACCCCCGGGACTAGATCGCAATGAGCAGTTCTTC
CASSPPGLDRNEQFF
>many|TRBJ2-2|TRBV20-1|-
TGCAGTGCTAGAGATGCCCGGGCCGGGGAGCTGTTTTTT
CSARDARAGELFF
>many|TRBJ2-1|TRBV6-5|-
TGTGCCAGCAGTGGACAGGGACTAAACAATGAGCAGTTCTTC
CASSGQGLNNEQFF
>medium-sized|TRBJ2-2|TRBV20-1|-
TGCAGTGCTAGACCGCCGAACACCGGGGAGCTGTTTTTT
CSARPPNTGELFF
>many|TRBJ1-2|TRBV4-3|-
TGCGCCAGCAGCCAAGATAAGGTCGGATGGGATGGCTACACCTTC
CASSQDKVGWDGYTF
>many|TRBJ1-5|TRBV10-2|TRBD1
TGCGCCAGCAGGGAGACAGGGACTCAGCCCCAGCATTTT
CASRETGTQPQHF
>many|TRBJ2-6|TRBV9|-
TGTGCCAGCAGCGTTACAGCGAGCGGGGCCAACGTCCTGACTTTC
CASSVTASGANVLTF
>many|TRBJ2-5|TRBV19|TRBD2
TGTGCCAGTAGTATAACCCCCGGGGGGATTCAAGAGACCCAGTACTTC
CASSITPGGIQETQYF
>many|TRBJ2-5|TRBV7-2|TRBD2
TGTGCCAGCAGTTTTAGCGGGGTTAAAGAGACCCAGTACTTC
CASSFSGVKETQYF
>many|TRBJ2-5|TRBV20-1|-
TGCAGTGCTAGAGAAGTCGGAGAGACCCAGTACTTC
CSAREVGETQYF
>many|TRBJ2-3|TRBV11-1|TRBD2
TGTGCCAGCAGCTCACCCGTAAGGCGGGGGGGTAACACAGATACGCAGTATTTT
CASSSPVRRGGNTDTQYF
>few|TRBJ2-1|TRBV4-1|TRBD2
TGCGCCAGCAGCCAAGGCTGGGGCGGGGGGAATGAGCAGTTCTTC
CASSQGWGGGNEQFF
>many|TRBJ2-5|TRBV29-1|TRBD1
TGCAGCGTTGAGGAGGACAGGGTAGAGACCCAGTACTTC
CSVEEDRVETQYF
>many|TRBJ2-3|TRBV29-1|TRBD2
TGCAGCGTACAAGGACTAGCAAGCACAGATACGCAGTATTTT
CSVQGLASTDTQYF
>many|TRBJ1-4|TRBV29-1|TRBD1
TGCAGCGCTAGACAGGGGGCGAAGGTGGATGAAAAACTGTTTTTT
CSARQGAKVDEKLFF
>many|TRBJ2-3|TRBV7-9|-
TGTGCCAGCAGCTTAACCATCGCAGATACGCAGTATTTT
CASSLTIADTQYF
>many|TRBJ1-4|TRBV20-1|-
TGCAGTGCCCCGGGCGGGGGGCATGAAAAACTGTTTTTT
CSAPGGGHEKLFF
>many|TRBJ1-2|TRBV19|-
TGTGCCAGTAGTCATTCGGGGGCGGAAGGCTACACCTTC
CASSHSGAEGYTF
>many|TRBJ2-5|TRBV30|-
TGTGCCTGGACGGCTGCAGAGACCCAGTACTTC
CAWTAAETQYF
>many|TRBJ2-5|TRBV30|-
TGTGCCTGGAGCTCGCAAGAGACCCAGTACTTC
CAWSSQETQYF
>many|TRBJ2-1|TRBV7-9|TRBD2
TGTGCCAGCAGCTTAGGCTCCGACGGGGGGAATGAGCAGTTCTTC
CASSLGSDGGNEQFF
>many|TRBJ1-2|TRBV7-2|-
TGTGCCAGCAGCCCAGGGGTCGGCTATGGCTACACCTTC
CASSPGVGYGYTF
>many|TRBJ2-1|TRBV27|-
TGTGCCAGCAGCCTAGGGGGGGCTGAGCAGTTCTTC
CASSLGGAEQFF
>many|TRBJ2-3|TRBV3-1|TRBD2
TGTGCCAGCAGCCAAGACGCGGGACTAGCGGGGGGGCCTCGCACAGATACGCAGTATTTT
CASSQDAGLAGGPRTDTQYF